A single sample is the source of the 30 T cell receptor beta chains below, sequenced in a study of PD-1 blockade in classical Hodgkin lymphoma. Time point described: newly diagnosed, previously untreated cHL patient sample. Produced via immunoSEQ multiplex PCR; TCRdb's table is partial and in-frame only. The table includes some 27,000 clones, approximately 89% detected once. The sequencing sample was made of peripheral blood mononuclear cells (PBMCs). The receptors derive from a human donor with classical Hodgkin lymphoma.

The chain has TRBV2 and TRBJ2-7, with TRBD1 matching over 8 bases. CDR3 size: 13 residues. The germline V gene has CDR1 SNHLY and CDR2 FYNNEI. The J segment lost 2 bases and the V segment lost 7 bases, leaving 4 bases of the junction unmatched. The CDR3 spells CASIQGAPYEQYF. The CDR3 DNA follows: TGTGCCAGCATTCAGGGGGCGCCCTACGAGCAGTACTTC.

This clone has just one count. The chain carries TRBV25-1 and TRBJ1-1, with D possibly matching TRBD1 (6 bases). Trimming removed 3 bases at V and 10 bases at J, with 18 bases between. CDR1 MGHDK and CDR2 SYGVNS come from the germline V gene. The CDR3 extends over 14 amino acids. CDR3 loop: CASSESLGARGAFF. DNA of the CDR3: TGTGCCAGCAGTGAGAGTTTGGGGGCGCGGGGAGCTTTCTTT.

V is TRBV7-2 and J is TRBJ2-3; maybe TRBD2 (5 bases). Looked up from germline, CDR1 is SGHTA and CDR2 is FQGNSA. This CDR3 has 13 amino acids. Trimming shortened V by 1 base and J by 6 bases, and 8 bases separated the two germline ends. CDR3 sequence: CASSLDWRDTQYF. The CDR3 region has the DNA TGTGCCAGCAGCTTAGATTGGAGGGATACGCAGTATTTT. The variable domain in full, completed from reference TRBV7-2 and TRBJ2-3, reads GAGVSQSPSNKVTEKGKDVELRCDPISGHTALYWYRQSLGQGLEFLIYFQGNSAPDKSGLPSDRFSAERTGGSVSTLTIQRTQQEDSAVYLCASSLDWRDTQYFGPGTRLTVL.

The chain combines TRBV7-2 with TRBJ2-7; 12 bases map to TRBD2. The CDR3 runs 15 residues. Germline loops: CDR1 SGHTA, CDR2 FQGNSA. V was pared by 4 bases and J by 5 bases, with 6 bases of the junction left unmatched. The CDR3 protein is CASSSLAGGSHEQYF. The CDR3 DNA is TGTGCCAGCAGCTCTCTAGCGGGAGGGTCCCACGAGCAGTACTTC.

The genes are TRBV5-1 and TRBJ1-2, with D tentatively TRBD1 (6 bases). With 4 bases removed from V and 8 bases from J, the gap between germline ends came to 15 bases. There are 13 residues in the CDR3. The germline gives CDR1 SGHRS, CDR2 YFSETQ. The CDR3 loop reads CASSIETGRGYTF. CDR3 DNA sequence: TGCGCCAGCAGCATCGAAACAGGGCGCGGCTACACCTTC.

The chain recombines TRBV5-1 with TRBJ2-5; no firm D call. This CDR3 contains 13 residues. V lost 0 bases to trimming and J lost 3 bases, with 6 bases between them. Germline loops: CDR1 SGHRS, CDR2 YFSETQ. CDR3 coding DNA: TGCGCCAGCAGCTTGGTTATCGAAGAGACCCAGTACTTC. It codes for CASSLVIEETQYF.

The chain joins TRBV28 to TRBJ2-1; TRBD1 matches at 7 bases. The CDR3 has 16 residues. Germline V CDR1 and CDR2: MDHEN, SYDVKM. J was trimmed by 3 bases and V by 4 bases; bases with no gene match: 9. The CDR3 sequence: CASSYGWGTDYNEQFF. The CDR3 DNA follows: TGTGCCAGCAGTTATGGGTGGGGGACAGACTACAATGAGCAGTTCTTC.

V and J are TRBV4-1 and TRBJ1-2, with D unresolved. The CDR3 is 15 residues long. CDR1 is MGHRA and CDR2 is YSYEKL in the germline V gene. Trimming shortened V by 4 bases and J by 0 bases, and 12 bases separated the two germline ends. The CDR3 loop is CASSPRYRANYGYTF. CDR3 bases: TGCGCCAGCAGCCCCAGATATCGAGCTAACTATGGCTACACCTTC.

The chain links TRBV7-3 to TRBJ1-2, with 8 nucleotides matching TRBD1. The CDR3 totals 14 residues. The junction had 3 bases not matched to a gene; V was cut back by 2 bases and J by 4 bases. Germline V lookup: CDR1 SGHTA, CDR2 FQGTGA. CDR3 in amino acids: CASSLDGQGYGYTF. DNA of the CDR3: TGTGCCAGCAGCTTAGATGGACAGGGCTATGGCTACACCTTC. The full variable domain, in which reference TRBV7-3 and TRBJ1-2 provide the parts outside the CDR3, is GAGVSQTPSNKVTEKGKYVELRCDPISGHTALYWYRQSLGQGPEFLIYFQGTGAADDSGLPNDRFFAVRPEGSVSTLKIQRTERGDSAVYLCASSLDGQGYGYTFGSGTRLTVV.

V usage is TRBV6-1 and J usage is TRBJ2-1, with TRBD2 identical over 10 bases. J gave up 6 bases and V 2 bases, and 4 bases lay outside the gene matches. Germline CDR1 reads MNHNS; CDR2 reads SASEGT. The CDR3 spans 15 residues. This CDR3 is CASSEFLAGGNEQFF. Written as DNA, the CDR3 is TGTGCCAGCAGTGAATTTTTAGCGGGAGGCAATGAGCAGTTCTTC.

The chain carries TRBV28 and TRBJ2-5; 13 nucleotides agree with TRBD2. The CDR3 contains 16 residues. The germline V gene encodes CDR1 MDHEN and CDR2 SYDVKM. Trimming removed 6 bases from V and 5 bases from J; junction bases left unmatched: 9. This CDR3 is CASRPTSGRARETQYF. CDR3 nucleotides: TGTGCCAGCAGGCCCACTAGCGGGAGGGCCCGGGAGACCCAGTACTTC.

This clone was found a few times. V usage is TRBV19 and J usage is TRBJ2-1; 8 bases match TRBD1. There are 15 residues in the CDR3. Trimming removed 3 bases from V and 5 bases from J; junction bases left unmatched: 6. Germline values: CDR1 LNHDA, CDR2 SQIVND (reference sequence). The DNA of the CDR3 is TGTGCCAGTAGTATGGCAGGGGGCGCCCACAATGAGCAGTTCTTC. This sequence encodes CASSMAGGAHNEQFF.

The CDR3 is CASSVIGGNQPQHF. The DNA for the CDR3 is TGTGCCAGCAGTGTTATTGGGGGCAATCAGCCCCAGCATTTT. The chain combines TRBV2 with TRBJ1-5; no firm D call. Per the germline V gene, CDR1 is SNHLY and CDR2 is FYNNEI. Trimming cost V 4 bases and J 2 bases, with 9 bases left between them. The CDR3 has 14 residues. The whole variable domain, filled in from reference TRBV2 and TRBJ1-5, reads EPEVTQTPSHQVTQMGQEVILRCVPISNHLYFYWYRQILGQKVEFLVSFYNNEISEKSEIFDDQFSVERPDGSNFTLKIRSTKLEDSAMYFCASSVIGGNQPQHFGDGTRLSIL.

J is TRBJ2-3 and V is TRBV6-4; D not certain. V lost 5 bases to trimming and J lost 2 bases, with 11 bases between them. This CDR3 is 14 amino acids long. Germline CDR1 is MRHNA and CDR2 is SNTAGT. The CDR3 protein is CASSHGRTTDTQYF. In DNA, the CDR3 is TGTGCCAGCAGTCACGGTAGAACCACAGATACGCAGTATTTT.

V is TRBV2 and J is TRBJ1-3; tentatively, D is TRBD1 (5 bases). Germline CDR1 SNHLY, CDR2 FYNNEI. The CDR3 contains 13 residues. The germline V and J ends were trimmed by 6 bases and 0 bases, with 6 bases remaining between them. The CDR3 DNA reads TGTGCCAGCAGGGGGGACTCTGGAAACACCATATATTTT. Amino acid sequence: CASRGDSGNTIYF.

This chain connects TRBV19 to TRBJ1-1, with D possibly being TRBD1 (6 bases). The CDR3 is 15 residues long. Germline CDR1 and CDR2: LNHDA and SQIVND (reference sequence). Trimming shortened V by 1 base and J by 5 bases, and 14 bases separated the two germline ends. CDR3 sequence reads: CASSIGSRGGTEAFF. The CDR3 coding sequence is TGTGCCAGTAGTATAGGATCCAGGGGAGGGACTGAAGCTTTCTTT.

The CDR3 is CASSTRAGVYEQYF. The CDR3 DNA is TGTGCCAGTAGTACCCGGGCCGGAGTCTACGAGCAGTACTTC. J is TRBJ2-7 and V is TRBV19; no reliable D call. The CDR3 covers 14 residues. Germline loops: CDR1 LNHDA, CDR2 SQIVND (reference sequence). The V end was cut by 4 bases, the J end by 3 bases, with 13 bases between.

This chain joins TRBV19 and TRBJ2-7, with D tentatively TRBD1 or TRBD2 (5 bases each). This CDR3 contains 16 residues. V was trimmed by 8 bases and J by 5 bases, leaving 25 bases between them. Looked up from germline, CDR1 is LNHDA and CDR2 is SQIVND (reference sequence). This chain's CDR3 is CASGSPHAGAGDEQYF. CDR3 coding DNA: TGTGCCAGTGGAAGCCCCCACGCCGGGGCGGGCGACGAGCAGTACTTC.

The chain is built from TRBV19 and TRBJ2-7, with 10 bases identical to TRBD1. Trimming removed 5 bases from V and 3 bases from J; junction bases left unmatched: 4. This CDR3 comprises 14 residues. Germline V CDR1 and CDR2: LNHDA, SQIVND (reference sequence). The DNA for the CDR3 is TGTGCCAGTAGTCGGACAGGGGGACTCTACGAGCAGTACTTC. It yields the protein CASSRTGGLYEQYF.

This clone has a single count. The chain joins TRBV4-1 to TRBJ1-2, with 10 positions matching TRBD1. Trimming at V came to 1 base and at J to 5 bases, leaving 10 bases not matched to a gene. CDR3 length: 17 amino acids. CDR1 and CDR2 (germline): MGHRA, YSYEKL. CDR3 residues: CASSQVAGTGVRYGYTF. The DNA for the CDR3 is TGCGCCAGCAGCCAAGTAGCCGGGACAGGGGTTCGGTATGGCTACACCTTC.

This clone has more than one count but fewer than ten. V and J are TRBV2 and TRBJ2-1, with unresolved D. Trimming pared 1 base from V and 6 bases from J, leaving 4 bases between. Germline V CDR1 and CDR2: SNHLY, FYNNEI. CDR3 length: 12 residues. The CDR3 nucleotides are TGTGCCAGCAGTGAAGGGTTCAATGAGCAGTTCTTC. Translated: CASSEGFNEQFF.

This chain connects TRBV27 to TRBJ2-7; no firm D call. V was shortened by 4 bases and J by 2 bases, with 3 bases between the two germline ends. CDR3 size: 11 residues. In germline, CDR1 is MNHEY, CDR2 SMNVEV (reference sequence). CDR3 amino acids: CASSSTYEQYF. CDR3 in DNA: TGTGCCAGCAGTTCGACCTACGAGCAGTACTTC.

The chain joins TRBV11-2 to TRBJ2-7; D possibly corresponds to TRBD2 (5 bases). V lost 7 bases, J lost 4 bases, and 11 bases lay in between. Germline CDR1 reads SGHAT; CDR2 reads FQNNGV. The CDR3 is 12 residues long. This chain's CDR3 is CASTGPGYEQYF. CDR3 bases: TGTGCCAGCACGGGCCCGGGATACGAGCAGTACTTC.

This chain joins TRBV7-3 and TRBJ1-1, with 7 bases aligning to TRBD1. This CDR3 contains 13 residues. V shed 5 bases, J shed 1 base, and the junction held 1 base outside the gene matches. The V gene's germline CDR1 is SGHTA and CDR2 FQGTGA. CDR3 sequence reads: CASSRTGNTEAFF. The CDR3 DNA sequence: TGTGCCAGCAGCAGGACAGGGAACACTGAAGCTTTCTTT. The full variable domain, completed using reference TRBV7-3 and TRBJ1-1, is GAGVSQTPSNKVTEKGKYVELRCDPISGHTALYWYRQSLGQGPEFLIYFQGTGAADDSGLPNDRFFAVRPEGSVSTLKIQRTERGDSAVYLCASSRTGNTEAFFGQGTRLTVV.

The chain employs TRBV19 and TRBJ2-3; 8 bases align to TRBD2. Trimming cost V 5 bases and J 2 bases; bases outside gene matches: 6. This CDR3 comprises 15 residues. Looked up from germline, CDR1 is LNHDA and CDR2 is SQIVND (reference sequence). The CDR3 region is CASSWAGGPTDTQYF. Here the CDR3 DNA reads TGTGCCAGTAGTTGGGCGGGAGGCCCCACAGATACGCAGTATTTT.

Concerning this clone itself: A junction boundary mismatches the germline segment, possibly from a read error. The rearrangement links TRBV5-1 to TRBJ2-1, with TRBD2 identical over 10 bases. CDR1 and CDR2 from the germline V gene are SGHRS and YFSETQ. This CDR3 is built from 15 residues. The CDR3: CASSFSLAGANGQFF. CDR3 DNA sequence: TGCGCCAGCAGCTTCTCCCTAGCGGGAGCAAATGGGCAGTTCTTC.

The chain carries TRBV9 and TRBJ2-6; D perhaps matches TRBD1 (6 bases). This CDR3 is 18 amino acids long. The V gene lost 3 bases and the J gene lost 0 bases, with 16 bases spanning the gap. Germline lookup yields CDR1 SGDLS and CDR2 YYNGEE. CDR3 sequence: CASSASGTILSGANVLTF. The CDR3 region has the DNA TGTGCCAGCAGCGCATCCGGGACAATTCTCTCTGGGGCCAACGTCCTGACTTTC.

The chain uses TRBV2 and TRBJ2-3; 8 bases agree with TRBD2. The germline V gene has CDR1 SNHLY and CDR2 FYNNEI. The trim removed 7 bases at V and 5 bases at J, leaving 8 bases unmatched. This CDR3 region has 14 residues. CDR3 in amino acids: CASKWLAGLDTQYF. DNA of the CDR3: TGTGCCAGCAAGTGGCTAGCGGGCCTAGATACGCAGTATTTT.

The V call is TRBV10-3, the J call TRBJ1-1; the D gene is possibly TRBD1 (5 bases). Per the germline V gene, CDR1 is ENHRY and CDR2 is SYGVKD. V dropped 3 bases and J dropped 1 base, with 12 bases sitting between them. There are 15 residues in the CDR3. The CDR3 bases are TGTGCCATCAGTGACCAGGGACCTAGGAACACTGAAGCTTTCTTT. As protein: CAISDQGPRNTEAFF.

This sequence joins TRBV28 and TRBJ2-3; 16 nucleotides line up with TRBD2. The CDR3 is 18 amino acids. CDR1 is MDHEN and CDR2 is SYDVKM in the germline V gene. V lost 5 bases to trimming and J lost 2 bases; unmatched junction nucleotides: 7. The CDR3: CASSPPGLAGGNTDTQYF. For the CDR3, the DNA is TGTGCCAGCAGTCCACCGGGACTAGCGGGAGGGAACACAGATACGCAGTATTTT.